Listed below are T cell receptor beta chains from one sample, sequenced in a study of immune characterization of retroperitoneal liposarcoma. TCRdb ran MiXCR on the PCR reads and lists one entry per CDR3 protein. This table has 9,500 to 13,000 distinct CDR3 sequences, around 30% appearing once. The sequencing sample was made of tumor tissue. The receptors stem from a male donor with retroperitoneal liposarcoma. Each CDR3 is given with its conserved first and last residue. A D gene is named only where the DNA matches it firmly. Where a row states a size, it is once, few, many or the class of an expanded clone; other rows omit it.

V gene	J gene	D gene	clone size	CDR3 DNA	CDR3 protein
TRBV6-5	TRBJ1-2	TRBD1	few	TGTGCCAGCAGTGAAGGGACAGTTTATGGCTACACCTTC	CASSEGTVYGYTF
TRBV6-6	TRBJ2-1	TRBD2	large	TGTGCCAGCAGTGACTCGAGCGGGGGGGCCTACAATGAGCAGTTCTTC	CASSDSSGGAYNEQFF
TRBV6-1	TRBJ2-1	TRBD2	few	TGTGCCAGCAGTCTAGCGGGGGGCTACGAGCAGTTCTTC	CASSLAGGYEQFF
TRBV6-8	TRBJ1-1	.	.	TGTGCCAGCAGTTACAAGTCTTCAGCCACTGAAGCTTTCTTT	CASSYKSSATEAFF
TRBV6-1	TRBJ2-1	TRBD1	medium-sized	TGTGCCAGCAGCCGGACAGGGGGCCAGGAGACCCAGTTCTTC	CASSRTGGQETQFF
TRBV6-5	TRBJ1-6	.	.	TGTGCCAGCATCAGCAGTAGCTATAATTCACCCCTCCACTTT	CASISSSYNSPLHF
TRBV12-3/TRBV12-4	TRBJ2-1	TRBD2	few	TGTGCCAGCAGTACCGCCGGGACTAGCGGTTCCTACAATGAGCAGTTCTTC	CASSTAGTSGSYNEQFF
TRBV12-3/TRBV12-4	TRBJ1-1	TRBD1	few	TGTGCCAGCAGACCGGGACAGGAGAACACTGAAGCTTTCTTT	CASRPGQENTEAFF
TRBV11-2	TRBJ2-3	.	many	TGTGCCAGCAGCTTAGAGGGAGATACGCAGTATTTT	CASSLEGDTQYF
TRBV6-1	TRBJ1-5	TRBD1	.	TGTGCCAGCAGTTTCTGGGACAGGTCAAGACAGCCCCAGCATTTT	CASSFWDRSRQPQHF
TRBV6-1	TRBJ2-7	.	many	TGTGCCAGCAGTCGCGGGACAGTTAATGGTGAGCAGTACTTC	CASSRGTVNGEQYF
TRBV11-1	TRBJ2-1	TRBD1	.	TGTGCCAGCAGCTCGGGACAGCTGAATGAGCAGTTCTTC	CASSSGQLNEQFF
TRBV6-1	TRBJ2-7	TRBD1	many	TGTGCCAGCAGACAGGGGGAACCCTACGAGCAGTACTTC	CASRQGEPYEQYF
TRBV27	TRBJ1-1	.	few	TGTGCCAGCAGTTTGTACCGGGACCGCTGGAACACTGAAGCTTTCTTT	CASSLYRDRWNTEAFF
TRBV6-1	TRBJ2-1	TRBD1	few	TGTGCCAGCAGTTTACCGGACAGGGGAGGCTACGAGCAGTTCTTC	CASSLPDRGGYEQFF
TRBV11-2	TRBJ2-7	.	few	TGTGCCAGCAGCTTAGGCCGGGACAACTCCTACGAGCAGTACTTC	CASSLGRDNSYEQYF
TRBV11-1	TRBJ2-7	.	few	TGTGCCAGCCGGCCGTCAAGCTCCTACGAGCAGTACTTC	CASRPSSSYEQYF
TRBV11-2	TRBJ2-5	.	.	TGTGCCAGCAGCTTAGACTACGGAGACAGGCTACAAGAGACCCAGTACTTC	CASSLDYGDRLQETQYF
TRBV11-3	TRBJ2-7	.	many	TGTGCCAGCAGCCCAGGCGGGGCTCAGAGCTCCTACGAGCAGTACTTC	CASSPGGAQSSYEQYF
TRBV6-1	TRBJ2-3	.	.	TGTGCCAGCAGGGGGACTGGCGGGGCAGATACGCAGTATTTT	CASRGTGGADTQYF
TRBV10-3	TRBJ2-1	TRBD1	.	TGTGCCATCAGTGACCGGACAGGGTACTACAATGAGCAGTTCTTC	CAISDRTGYYNEQFF
TRBV6-2/TRBV6-3	TRBJ2-5	TRBD2	once	TGTGCCAGCATGCGGGGGGGGTACCAAGAGACCCAGTACTTC	CASMRGGYQETQYF
TRBV7-2	TRBJ2-1	TRBD1	many	TGTGCCAGCAGCGCCGACAGGGGGGCCTACAATGAGCAGTTCTTC	CASSADRGAYNEQFF
TRBV6-8	TRBJ2-7	TRBD1	.	TGTGCCAGCAGTACCTTCGGGACAGGGGGCGGCGTGGGCCTCTACGAGCAGTACTTC	CASSTFGTGGGVGLYEQYF
TRBV6-8	TRBJ2-7	.	.	TGTGCCAGCAGGGAGGGGTACGGGGGCCTAAACTACGAGCAGTACTTC	CASREGYGGLNYEQYF
TRBV11-2	TRBJ2-1	.	few	TGTGCCAGCAGCTTCAATGAGCAGTTCTTC	CASSFNEQFF
TRBV6-1	TRBJ2-1	.	many	TGTGCCGCCAGCCATTTCTACGAGCAGTTCTTC	CAASHFYEQFF
TRBV25-1	TRBJ2-7	.	.	TGTGCCAGCAGTGAGGATGGCAGAGGGGTACACGAGCAGTACTTC	CASSEDGRGVHEQYF
TRBV11-3	TRBJ2-2	.	medium-sized	TGTGCCAGCAGCTTAGATTCCCCTCAGCGACGGAACACCGGGGAGCTGTTTTTT	CASSLDSPQRRNTGELFF
TRBV11-2	TRBJ2-1	.	.	TGTGCCAGCAGCCCACCCAGGTGGGGTGAGCAGTTCTTC	CASSPPRWGEQFF
TRBV12-3/TRBV12-4	TRBJ2-1	.	.	TGTGCCAGCAGTTTTTTGAGGGGGGATGAGCAGTTCTTC	CASSFLRGDEQFF
TRBV10-2	TRBJ1-1	TRBD1	few	TGCGCCAGCAGCGCGGGACAGCAAGTTACCACGAACACTGAAGCTTTCTTT	CASSAGQQVTTNTEAFF
TRBV6-1	TRBJ1-2	TRBD1	.	TGTGCCAGCAGTGAAGCGGGGACAGGGCGACTCTACACCTTC	CASSEAGTGRLYTF
TRBV11-2	TRBJ2-5	.	few	TGTGCCAGCAGCCTCAATCCTCAAGAGACCCAGTACTTC	CASSLNPQETQYF
TRBV6-1	TRBJ2-4	.	.	TGTGCCAGCAATCAAGACCTAGCCAAAAACATTCAGTACTTC	CASNQDLAKNIQYF
TRBV6-2/TRBV6-3	TRBJ2-1	TRBD2	.	TGTGCCAGCAGTTACTCGAAAGCGGGAGGGCTCCGCTCCTACAATGAGCAGTTCTTC	CASSYSKAGGLRSYNEQFF
TRBV6-1	TRBJ2-1	.	many	TGTGCCAGCAGTGAAGCTGGGGGGGGCGGCTACGAGCAGTTCTTC	CASSEAGGGGYEQFF